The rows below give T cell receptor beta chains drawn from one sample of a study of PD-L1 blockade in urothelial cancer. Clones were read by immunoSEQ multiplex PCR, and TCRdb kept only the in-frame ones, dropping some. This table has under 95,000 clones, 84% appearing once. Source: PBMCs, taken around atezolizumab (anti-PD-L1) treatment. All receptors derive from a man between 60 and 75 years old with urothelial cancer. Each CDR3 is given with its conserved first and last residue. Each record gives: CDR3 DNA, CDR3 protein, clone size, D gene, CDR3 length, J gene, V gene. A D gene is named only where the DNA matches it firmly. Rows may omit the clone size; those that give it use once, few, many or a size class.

cdr3_nt: TGTGCCAGTAGTATCGGACAGGGCAATAATCAGCCCCAGCATTTT
cdr3_aa: CASSIGQGNNQPQHF
clone_size: .
d_call: TRBD1
cdr3_length: 15
j_call: TRBJ1-5
v_call: TRBV19

cdr3_nt: TGTGCCAGCAGCTCAGGGACAGGGAATTACTATGGCTACACCTTC
cdr3_aa: CASSSGTGNYYGYTF
clone_size: .
d_call: TRBD1
cdr3_length: 15
j_call: TRBJ1-2
v_call: TRBV9

cdr3_nt: TGCGCCAGCAGCCAAGATGCAGCGGGAGGGCTGGAGACCCAGTACTTC
cdr3_aa: CASSQDAAGGLETQYF
clone_size: .
d_call: TRBD2
cdr3_length: 16
j_call: TRBJ2-5
v_call: TRBV4-1

cdr3_nt: TGTGCCAGCAGCTCATCCGGGACTAGCGGGAGCACCGGGGAGCTGTTTTTT
cdr3_aa: CASSSSGTSGSTGELFF
clone_size: .
d_call: TRBD2
cdr3_length: 17
j_call: TRBJ2-2
v_call: TRBV7-6

cdr3_nt: TGCGCCAGCAGCTTGGGGTCAGGCAATCAGCCCCAGCATTTT
cdr3_aa: CASSLGSGNQPQHF
clone_size: .
d_call: .
cdr3_length: 14
j_call: TRBJ1-5
v_call: TRBV5-1

cdr3_nt: TGCGCCAGCAGGGGACTAGTGATAGAACCATCTCCCATAAAGATGCAGTATTTT
cdr3_aa: CASRGLVIEPSPIKMQYF
clone_size: .
d_call: TRBD2
cdr3_length: 18
j_call: TRBJ2-3
v_call: TRBV5-1

cdr3_nt: TGTGCCAGCAGGGGTGGGACAGATGGCTACACCTTC
cdr3_aa: CASRGGTDGYTF
clone_size: .
d_call: TRBD1
cdr3_length: 12
j_call: TRBJ1-2
v_call: TRBV6-5

cdr3_nt: TGTGCCAGCAGTTACTCTTACTTCACGGATTCACCCCTCCACTTT
cdr3_aa: CASSYSYFTDSPLHF
clone_size: .
d_call: .
cdr3_length: 15
j_call: TRBJ1-6
v_call: TRBV6-6

cdr3_nt: TGTGCCAGCAGTCCGCGGGGGGGCGTCTCCTACGAGCAGTACTTC
cdr3_aa: CASSPRGGVSYEQYF
clone_size: .
d_call: TRBD2
cdr3_length: 15
j_call: TRBJ2-7
v_call: TRBV6-5

cdr3_nt: TGTGCCAGCAGCTTGGGGGCGGGGGGCTGGATGAACACTGAAGCTTTCTTT
cdr3_aa: CASSLGAGGWMNTEAFF
clone_size: once
d_call: .
cdr3_length: 17
j_call: TRBJ1-1
v_call: TRBV5-6

cdr3_nt: TGTGCCAGCAGTGACAGGGGAGGCACAGATACGCAGTATTTT
cdr3_aa: CASSDRGGTDTQYF
clone_size: once
d_call: .
cdr3_length: 14
j_call: TRBJ2-3
v_call: TRBV2

cdr3_nt: TGTGCCAGCAGCTTAGGGGGGACAGGGACTCAGCCCCAGCATTTT
cdr3_aa: CASSLGGTGTQPQHF
clone_size: .
d_call: TRBD1
cdr3_length: 15
j_call: TRBJ1-5
v_call: TRBV7-2

cdr3_nt: TGTGCCAGCAGCTTGACATCATTCGCGGGTGAGCAGTTCTTC
cdr3_aa: CASSLTSFAGEQFF
clone_size: .
d_call: .
cdr3_length: 14
j_call: TRBJ2-1
v_call: TRBV7-2

cdr3_nt: TGTGCCAGCAGTGAGGGGACAGGGCTTAACTATGGCTACACCTTC
cdr3_aa: CASSEGTGLNYGYTF
clone_size: .
d_call: TRBD1
cdr3_length: 15
j_call: TRBJ1-2
v_call: TRBV6-1

cdr3_nt: TGCAGCGTTGATCCTAGCGGGATCCCTGAGCAGTTCTTC
cdr3_aa: CSVDPSGIPEQFF
clone_size: .
d_call: TRBD2
cdr3_length: 13
j_call: TRBJ2-1
v_call: TRBV29-1

cdr3_nt: TGTGCCAGCTCCCACATGACAGGGGCGTCCGGGGAGCTGTTTTTT
cdr3_aa: CASSHMTGASGELFF
clone_size: .
d_call: TRBD1
cdr3_length: 15
j_call: TRBJ2-2
v_call: TRBV18

cdr3_nt: TGTGCCAGCAGCTTCGGTAGTAGCGGGAGTGCAGATACGCAGTATTTT
cdr3_aa: CASSFGSSGSADTQYF
clone_size: .
d_call: TRBD2
cdr3_length: 16
j_call: TRBJ2-3
v_call: TRBV7-2

cdr3_nt: TGTGCCAGCAGCTTACGGCGGGATCAGCCCCAGCATTTT
cdr3_aa: CASSLRRDQPQHF
clone_size: .
d_call: .
cdr3_length: 13
j_call: TRBJ1-5
v_call: TRBV7-2

cdr3_nt: TGTGCCAGCAGCGTAGGGACAGGAGCTAATAACTATGGCTACACCTTC
cdr3_aa: CASSVGTGANNYGYTF
clone_size: .
d_call: TRBD1
cdr3_length: 16
j_call: TRBJ1-2
v_call: TRBV9

cdr3_nt: TGTGCCAGCCGAGCCGGGGGGCCCCAGCATTTT
cdr3_aa: CASRAGGPQHF
clone_size: once
d_call: .
cdr3_length: 11
j_call: TRBJ1-5
v_call: TRBV2

cdr3_nt: TGTGCCAGCAGTAACCGGGACAGGTGGAACATTCAGTACTTC
cdr3_aa: CASSNRDRWNIQYF
clone_size: few
d_call: TRBD1
cdr3_length: 14
j_call: TRBJ2-4
v_call: TRBV6-1

cdr3_nt: TGTGCCAGCAACTCGGGACAGTACCAAGAGACCCAGTACTTC
cdr3_aa: CASNSGQYQETQYF
clone_size: .
d_call: TRBD1
cdr3_length: 14
j_call: TRBJ2-5
v_call: TRBV6-6

cdr3_nt: TGTGCCAGCAGCTTAGTTTCCAGCGGGAGTGCGGGGGCCAACGTCCTGACTTTC
cdr3_aa: CASSLVSSGSAGANVLTF
clone_size: .
d_call: TRBD2
cdr3_length: 18
j_call: TRBJ2-6
v_call: TRBV7-2

cdr3_nt: TGTGCCAGCAGTTCTAGCGGGGGCCGGGCCAAAAACATTCAGTACTTC
cdr3_aa: CASSSSGGRAKNIQYF
clone_size: .
d_call: TRBD2
cdr3_length: 16
j_call: TRBJ2-4
v_call: TRBV6-5

cdr3_nt: TGTGCCAGCAGTTTCAGACAAGGGAGTCAAGCTTTCTTT
cdr3_aa: CASSFRQGSQAFF
clone_size: .
d_call: .
cdr3_length: 13
j_call: TRBJ1-1
v_call: TRBV6-6

cdr3_nt: TGTGCCACCAGCAGAGACTTCCAGGACGAGCAGTACTTC
cdr3_aa: CATSRDFQDEQYF
clone_size: .
d_call: .
cdr3_length: 13
j_call: TRBJ2-7
v_call: TRBV15

cdr3_nt: TGTGCCATCAGTGAGTCGTCTCAGGGCTCTTCACCCCTCCACTTT
cdr3_aa: CAISESSQGSSPLHF
clone_size: .
d_call: .
cdr3_length: 15
j_call: TRBJ1-6
v_call: TRBV10-3

cdr3_nt: TGTGCCAGCAGACCAGCGGACCCCTACAATGAGCAGTTCTTC
cdr3_aa: CASRPADPYNEQFF
clone_size: .
d_call: .
cdr3_length: 14
j_call: TRBJ2-1
v_call: TRBV6-1

cdr3_nt: TGCGCCAGCAGCATTGGACTAGCGGGAACCTACGAGCAGTACTTC
cdr3_aa: CASSIGLAGTYEQYF
clone_size: .
d_call: TRBD2
cdr3_length: 15
j_call: TRBJ2-7
v_call: TRBV5-1

cdr3_nt: TGTGCCAGCAGTTCGTCCGGGACTAGGGTCAATGAGCAGTTCTTC
cdr3_aa: CASSSSGTRVNEQFF
clone_size: .
d_call: TRBD2
cdr3_length: 15
j_call: TRBJ2-1
v_call: TRBV6-5

cdr3_nt: TGTGCCAGCAGCTTAAGGGGGGGCAACAATGAGCAGTTCTTC
cdr3_aa: CASSLRGGNNEQFF
clone_size: .
d_call: .
cdr3_length: 14
j_call: TRBJ2-1
v_call: TRBV7-3

cdr3_nt: TGTGCCAGCAGCACCAGTGGAAACACCATATATTTT
cdr3_aa: CASSTSGNTIYF
clone_size: few
d_call: .
cdr3_length: 12
j_call: TRBJ1-3
v_call: TRBV11-2

cdr3_nt: TGTGCCAGCAGCCCAATAGGGGACAGGGATGAAAAACTGTTTTTT
cdr3_aa: CASSPIGDRDEKLFF
clone_size: .
d_call: TRBD1
cdr3_length: 15
j_call: TRBJ1-4
v_call: TRBV11-2